The 3 T cell receptor beta chains in this list originate from one sample, sequenced in a study of T cells after yellow fever vaccination. MiXCR, applied by TCRdb to the 5' RACE reads, yields one record per CDR3 protein. The table shows some 420,000 distinct CDR3 sequences, with under 20% occurring only once. The source material was PBMCs, sampled before the yellow fever booster vaccination. Source of these receptors: a man younger than 35 who received the YFV17D yellow fever vaccine.

The chain links TRBV7-9 to TRBJ2-1; tentatively, D is TRBD1 (6 bases). CDR1 is SEHNR, CDR2 FQNEAQ, per germline (reference sequence). This CDR3 is 14 amino acids long. Trimming took off 10 bases at V and 2 bases at J, with 15 bases between the two ends. The CDR3 sequence is CANQRDTPYNEQFF. The CDR3 nucleotides read TGTGCCAACCAACGGGACACCCCCTACAATGAGCAGTTCTTC.

In this sample, this clonotype turned up a few times. The chain is built from TRBV5-1 and TRBJ1-5; 7 bases line up with TRBD1. This CDR3 has 13 residues. CDR1 and CDR2 (germline): SGHRS, YFSETQ. Trimming cost V 2 bases and J 7 bases; bases outside gene matches: 3. The CDR3 reads CASSFGTDQPQHF. CDR3 DNA sequence: TGCGCCAGCAGCTTTGGGACAGACCAGCCCCAGCATTTT.

V and J are TRBV5-4 and TRBJ2-1; 11 nucleotides align to TRBD2. There are 15 residues in the CDR3. The V and J ends lost 4 bases and 6 bases, in that order; junction bases with no gene match: 6. CDR1 is SGHNT and CDR2 is YYREEE in the germline V gene (reference sequence). The CDR3 sequence is CASSIRLAGSNEQFF. The CDR3 coding sequence is TGTGCCAGCAGCATCCGACTAGCGGGGTCCAATGAGCAGTTCTTC.